This T cell receptor beta chain was captured by sequencing in a study of cytomegalovirus exposure and HLA in healthy donors. Whole-study context: In terms of ancestry, the Caucasian-associated cluster contained 75% to 85% of the approximately 400 genotyped donors. Study conclusions and caveats: In vitro confirmation showed three CMV-associated chains to be CMV antigen specific.

At collection, donors were nominally healthy, but unrecorded immune exposures were probable. Primers included in the PCR were 60 Vbeta and 13 Jbeta primers. This table comes from immunoSEQ multiplex PCR, and its TCRdb copy is limited to in-frame clones, with some not included. Seen here are roughly 150,000 clones, 60% to 85% observed once, and the top ten hold approximately 6.8%. Notes on this clone: As yet, its antigen is unknown.

The sequencing input was PBMCs. The TCR originated in a man in his thirties or forties in good health and CMV-seronegative.

CDR3 protein: CASRGLGGSYNEQFF. As DNA, the CDR3 is TGTGCCAGCAGGGGTCTAGGGGGAAGCTACAATGAGCAGTTCTTC. The chain carries TRBV6-1 and TRBJ2-1, with D possibly being TRBD1 (6 bases). V shed 6 bases and J shed 3 bases, with 15 bases lying between them. This CDR3 contains 15 residues. Germline V gene sequence: CDR1 MNHNS, CDR2 SASEGT.